This T cell receptor beta chain stems from a study of blood T cell repertoires in COVID-19. The overall study: Donors in the United States, Italy and Spain gave samples during acute or convalescent COVID-19.

Between the trimmed V and J ends, which lost 2 bases and 5 bases, there was a span of 9 bases. The CDR3 covers 13 residues. In germline, CDR1 is MDHEN, CDR2 SYDVKM. Methods used by the authors: Amplified reference gene primers provided the basis for estimating nucleated cell counts. Only in-frame clones appear in the TCRdb table, and some are missing; sequencing was by immunoSEQ multiplex PCR. V and J calls and clone size are as listed in that table; D and trimming were resolved from the DNA. The sample consists of 250,000 to 300,000 clones, roughly 85% of them appearing once. Across about two dozen US areas, participants ranged in age from 18 to 89 years. It was within 2 weeks before study entry that exposed participants met a COVID-19 case.

The clonotype comes from a man in his forties who had been exposed to COVID-19. The specimen was PBMCs or T cells enriched from blood (not recorded which). V and J are TRBV28 and TRBJ1-2, with D possibly TRBD1 on 6 matching bases. In DNA form, the CDR3 reads TGTGCCAGCAGTTTAGGACAGAAGTATGGCTACACCTTC. This codes for CASSLGQKYGYTF.